The 26 T cell receptor beta chains below were found in one sample sequenced in a study of CD8+CD57+ T cells in acquired aplastic anemia (dated by TCRdb to the late 2010s). The instrument given in TCRdb is Illumina HiSeq 2000. Genomic DNA served as template for TCR beta VDJ combination and CDR3 sequence profiling. The public reads were reprocessed in TCRdb via fastp at Q25 and MiXCR, keeping in-frame beta chains. Identical CDR3 protein sequences are pooled into one entry, listed with their most common genes and DNA. A total of about 160,000 distinct CDR3 sequences appear in this sample, approximately 44% of them only once. The ten largest clonotypes hold 1.1% of the sample. The material sequenced was sorted CD4+, CD8+, or CD8+CD57+ T cells (not recorded which) from PBMCs. The receptor set was obtained from a human donor in good health.

This clonotype occurred many times. The gene calls are TRBV4-1 and TRBJ1-6; D is unresolved. With 4 bases removed from V and 7 bases from J, the gap between germline ends came to 11 bases. The CDR3 spans 14 residues. The V gene's germline CDR1 is MGHRA and CDR2 YSYEKL. The CDR3 nucleotides read TGCGCCAGCAGCCTTCCGACGGTAAATTCACCCCTCCACTTT. This encodes CASSLPTVNSPLHF.

The CDR3 coding sequence is TGTGCCACCAGCGCCGGACAGCCGATGAACACTGAAGCTTTCTTT. Its translation: CATSAGQPMNTEAFF. This sequence joins TRBV15 and TRBJ1-1; D may be TRBD1 (6 bases). The CDR3 spans 15 residues. From germline, CDR1 is LNHNV and CDR2 YYDKDF (reference sequence). The V and J ends lost 5 bases and 0 bases respectively, with 13 bases between them.

This clonotype was seen repeatedly, ten times or more. J is TRBJ2-3 and V is TRBV14; D call uncertain. Trimming left V 4 bases short and J 4 bases short, with 9 bases between. Germline V gene lookup returns CDR1 SGHDN and CDR2 FVKESK. This CDR3 has 13 residues. The CDR3 protein is CASSRTLADTQYF. Written as DNA, the CDR3 is TGTGCCAGCAGCCGGACGTTGGCAGATACGCAGTATTTT.

In its sample, this clonotype was seen many times. The CDR3 loop is CASNRLVSTDTQYF. The CDR3 nucleotides are TGTGCCAGCAACAGACTAGTCAGCACAGATACGCAGTATTTT. The rearrangement uses TRBV12-3 or TRBV12-4 and TRBJ2-3, with D perhaps matching TRBD2 (6 bases). There are 14 residues in the CDR3. Deletions cut 7 bases from V and 0 bases from J, with 11 bases between.

The chain couples TRBV12-3 or TRBV12-4 to TRBJ2-7; perhaps D is TRBD1 or TRBD2 (6 bases each). Trimming took off 0 bases at V and 6 bases at J, with 18 bases between the two ends. The CDR3 has 16 amino acids. The CDR3 DNA reads TGTGCCAGCAGTTTAGCGCCAAGGGGGGCGCCCTGCGAGCAGTACTTC. Its translation: CASSLAPRGAPCEQYF.

To note about this clonotype: Since a much larger clone is just one base distant, this may be a read error. The V and J genes are TRBV9 and TRBJ1-1, with TRBD1 identical over 7 bases. Trimming at V came to 3 bases and at J to 11 bases, leaving 13 bases not matched to a gene. The CDR3 extends over 14 amino acids. Germline V CDR1 and CDR2: SGDLS, YYNGEE. The DNA of the CDR3 is TGTGCCAGCAGCGCGCTCTTCGACAGGGTCGACGCTTTCTTT. Its protein is CASSALFDRVDAFF.

A note on this clonotype: A clone one base away is much larger, so this may be a read error. The rearrangement uses TRBV12-3 or TRBV12-4 and TRBJ2-7; D gene uncertain. This CDR3 spans 14 amino acids. With 3 bases removed from V and 1 base from J, the gap between germline ends came to 10 bases. CDR3 in DNA: TGTGCCAGCAGTTTTGGACGGATATCCTACGAGCAGTACTTC. The encoded protein is CASSFGRISYEQYF.

This clonotype was recorded many times. DNA of the CDR3: TGCAGTGCTAGTAGGGGCGGGAATCAGCCCCAGCATTTT. It is translated as CSASRGGNQPQHF. The V gene is TRBV20-1, the J gene TRBJ1-5, with a possible D match to TRBD1 (5 bases). V lost 3 bases and J 4 bases, leaving 10 bases between the germline ends. The CDR3 consists of 13 residues. The germline gives CDR1 DFQATT, CDR2 SNEGSKA (reference sequence).

This chain connects TRBV12-3 or TRBV12-4 to TRBJ1-4; D gene unclear. The CDR3 covers 11 residues. Trimming shortened V by 9 bases and J by 8 bases, and 10 bases separated the two germline ends. The CDR3 spells CASGRGEKLFF. In DNA form, the CDR3 reads TGTGCCAGTGGGAGAGGGGAAAAACTGTTTTTT.

This clonotype was counted ten times or more. The chain links TRBV6-5 to TRBJ1-1; D might be TRBD1 (5 bases). Per the germline V gene, CDR1 is MNHEY and CDR2 is SVGAGI. Deletions cut 0 bases from V and 10 bases from J, with 12 bases between. The CDR3 spans 13 residues. DNA for the CDR3: TGTGCCAGCAGTTACTCGAGGGGCATGGGAGCTTTCTTT. Its translation: CASSYSRGMGAFF.

The chain combines TRBV6-5 with TRBJ1-1; tentatively, D is TRBD1 (5 bases). Germline CDR1 MNHEY, CDR2 SVGAGI. V lost 2 bases to trimming and J lost 5 bases, with 12 bases between them. The CDR3 extends over 14 amino acids. The CDR3 nucleotides read TGTGCCAGCAGTTACAGGGGCTCGAATACTGAAGCTTTCTTT. It is translated as CASSYRGSNTEAFF.

The J gene is TRBJ1-5, the V gene TRBV7-6; 9 positions match TRBD1. The CDR3 is made up of 14 amino acids. Germline V gene sequence: CDR1 SGHVS, CDR2 FNYEAQ. V was pared by 5 bases and J by 5 bases, with 4 bases of the junction left unmatched. CDR3 bases: TGTGCCAGCAGCGCCTGGGACAGGGATCAGCCCCAGCATTTT. Its protein is CASSAWDRDQPQHF. Combining the CDR3 with reference TRBV7-6 and TRBJ1-5 gives the whole variable domain GAGVSQSPRYKVTKRGQDVALRCDPISGHVSLYWYRQALGQGPEFLTYFNYEAQQDKSGLPNDRFSAERPEGSISTLTIQRTEQRDSAMYRCASSAWDRDQPQHFGDGTRLSIL.

This clonotype was picked up a small number of times. This chain joins TRBV4-2 and TRBJ2-1; TRBD1 aligns across 7 bases. V shed 0 bases, J shed 0 bases, and the junction held 5 bases outside the gene matches. CDR1 and CDR2 from the germline V gene are LGHNA and YNFKEQ. CDR3 length equals 17 residues. The CDR3 nucleotides read TGTGCCAGCAGCCAAGATCAAGGGGGCAGCTCCTACAATGAGCAGTTCTTC. This translates into CASSQDQGGSSYNEQFF.

This sequence joins TRBV20-1 and TRBJ2-1, with D possibly being TRBD2 (5 bases). The CDR3 length is 13 residues. Looked up from germline, CDR1 is DFQATT and CDR2 is SNEGSKA (reference sequence). V was pared by 6 bases and J by 9 bases, with 18 bases between. The CDR3 DNA reads TGCAGTGCGGTATGGGCGGGCCAGTGTGAGCAGTTCTTC. Its protein product is CSAVWAGQCEQFF.

The rearrangement joins TRBV2 to TRBJ1-1; TRBD1 is a possible D gene (5 bases). V was clipped by 1 base and J by 8 bases, with 11 bases between them. This CDR3 comprises 13 residues. The V gene's germline CDR1 is SNHLY and CDR2 FYNNEI. CDR3 residues: CASSEGIGTEAFF. CDR3 in DNA: TGTGCCAGCAGTGAAGGGATTGGGACGGAAGCTTTCTTT.

This clonotype showed up many times. This chain links TRBV7-9 with TRBJ2-7; D remains unclear. The CDR3 consists of 11 residues. V gave up 0 bases and J gave up 6 bases, with 3 bases separating them. Germline CDR1 is SEHNR and CDR2 is FQNEAQ (reference sequence). The CDR3 protein is CASSLAAEQYF. The CDR3 bases are TGTGCCAGCAGCTTAGCAGCCGAGCAGTACTTC.

Concerning this clonotype itself: Just one base apart from a much larger clone, this may be a read error. The genes are TRBV25-1 and TRBJ1-2; unclear D gene. The CDR3 has 12 amino acids. Germline V gives CDR1 MGHDK, CDR2 SYGVNS. The DNA of the CDR3 is TGTGCCAGCATGAGAGGCGACTATGGCTGCACCTTC. Translating it yields CASMRGDYGCTF.

This clonotype has just a few counts. The rearrangement uses TRBV25-1 and TRBJ1-6; 7 positions match TRBD1. Germline V CDR1 and CDR2: MGHDK, SYGVNS. J gave up 6 bases and V 7 bases, and 6 bases lay outside the gene matches. The CDR3 loop spans 14 amino acids. The CDR3 loop is CASTGQGGNSPLHF. The CDR3 nucleotides are TGTGCCAGCACCGGGCAGGGGGGTAATTCACCCCTCCACTTT. Full variable domain (missing parts from reference TRBV25-1 and TRBJ1-6): EADIYQTPRYLVIGTGKKITLECSQTMGHDKMYWYQQDPGMELHLIHYSYGVNSTEKGDLSSESTVSRIRTEHFPLTLESARPSHTSQYLCASTGQGGNSPLHFGNGTRLTVT.

The chain recombines TRBV7-9 with TRBJ1-5; D uncertain. V lost 0 bases to trimming and J lost 4 bases, with 10 bases between them. Germline-derived CDR1 and CDR2 are SEHNR and FQNEAQ (reference sequence). CDR3 length: 15 amino acids. The CDR3 region has the DNA TGTGCCAGCAGCTTAGCGCTCGGATCTAATCAGCCCCAGCATTTT. This translates into CASSLALGSNQPQHF. The entire variable domain, with the rest obtained from reference TRBV7-9 and TRBJ1-5, is as follows: DTGVSQNPRHKITKRGQNVTFRCDPISEHNRLYWYRQTLGQGPEFLTYFQNEAQLEKSRLLSDRFSAERPKGSFSTLEIQRTEQGDSAMYLCASSLALGSNQPQHFGDGTRLSIL.

On this clonotype itself: The CDR3 carries no conserved terminal phenylalanine or tryptophan, so it likely arises from a read error. It is unclear where the CDR3 begins or ends on the DNA, so no DNA is shown, and the CDR3 is as TCRdb lists it. The V and J genes are TRBV19 and TRBJ1-6; the D call TRBD1 from the table was never checked on the DNA. CDR1 is LNHDA and CDR2 is SQIVND in the germline V gene (reference sequence). The CDR3 length equals 15 residues, ends included. The CDR3 reads CASKPGTGMHSPPHL.

The genes are TRBV6-2 or TRBV6-3 and TRBJ1-6, with D possibly TRBD1 on 5 matching bases. CDR1 is MNHEY and CDR2 is SVGEGT in the germline V gene. The CDR3 consists of 17 residues. Deletions cut 6 bases from V and 14 bases from J, with 29 bases between. The CDR3 sequence is CASSLSPGTPPLRSLHF. CDR3 DNA: TGTGCCAGCAGCCTATCCCCCGGGACGCCTCCTTTGCGATCCCTCCACTTT.

This clonotype occurred a few times. The chain uses TRBV28 and TRBJ2-7; D may be TRBD1 or TRBD2 (5 bases each). The CDR3 is 16 amino acids. The V gene lost 8 bases and the J gene lost 0 bases, with 20 bases spanning the gap. CDR1 and CDR2 (germline): MDHEN, SYDVKM. CDR3 coding DNA: TGTGCCAGCCCTCCTCCCGACAGACTAAGCTCCTACGAGCAGTACTTC. Its translation is CASPPPDRLSSYEQYF.

The chain employs TRBV19 and TRBJ2-1; 7 nucleotides agree with TRBD2. The CDR3 has 15 residues. The trim removed 4 bases at V and 4 bases at J, leaving 7 bases unmatched. CDR1 is LNHDA, CDR2 SQIVND, per germline (reference sequence). In nucleotides, the CDR3 is TGTGCCAGTAGTACGCCTAGCGGAGGATACAATGAGCAGTTCTTC. It translates to CASSTPSGGYNEQFF. Together with reference TRBV19 and TRBJ2-1, the CDR3 gives the full variable domain: DGGITQSPKYLFRKEGQNVTLSCEQNLNHDAMYWYRQDPGQGLRLIYYSQIVNDFQKGDIAEGYSVSREKKESFPLTVTSAQKNPTAFYLCASSTPSGGYNEQFFGPGTRLTVL.

On this clonotype: Its ends do not fully match the called genes, so a read error is possible. The V call is TRBV24-1, the J call TRBJ2-2; D may be TRBD2 (5 bases). Germline V gene sequence: CDR1 KGHDR, CDR2 SFDVKD. The CDR3 loop spans 15 amino acids. CDR3 nucleotide sequence: TGTGCCACCAGTGATGCCTACAAGAGCACCGGGGTGCTGTTTTTT. Protein product: CATSDAYKSTGVLFF.

Notes on this clonotype: One base away lies a much larger clone, so this may be a sequencing read error. The rearrangement links TRBV9 to TRBJ1-1; a weak D match, TRBD1 (5 bases). CDR1 SGDLS and CDR2 YYNGEE come from the germline V gene. Deletions cut 7 bases from V and 1 base from J, with 17 bases between. This CDR3 is 15 amino acids long. CDR3 sequence reads: CASAPEGLGNTEAFF. The CDR3 coding sequence is TGTGCCAGCGCTCCGGAGGGGTTAGGGAACACTGAAGCTTTCTTT.

This clonotype was counted many times. The chain combines TRBV7-8 with TRBJ1-5; no clear D gene. Trimming took off 5 bases at V and 5 bases at J, with 16 bases between the two ends. The CDR3 consists of 15 residues. Per the germline V gene, CDR1 is SGHVS and CDR2 is FQNEAQ. CDR3 in DNA: TGTGCCAGCAGCCGAGGACCGAACAAGTATCAGCCCCAGCATTTT. It codes for CASSRGPNKYQPQHF.